Listed here is a single T cell receptor (beta chain). This specimen comes from a study of cytomegalovirus exposure and HLA in healthy donors. Measured with immunoSEQ multiplex PCR; TCRdb has only the in-frame clones, and not every one. The data show some 320,000 clones, around 90% seen once. V was pared by 5 bases and J by 9 bases, with 4 bases of the junction left unmatched. The germline gives CDR1 MNHEY, CDR2 SMNVEV (reference sequence). This CDR3 contains 11 residues. The V call is TRBV27, the J call TRBJ2-7, with 7 bases fitting TRBD1. The sequence came from a woman younger than 45 in good health and CMV-seropositive. The sequencing sample was made of PBMCs. The CDR3 loop is CASSKDRRQYF. The CDR3 DNA reads as TGTGCCAGCAGTAAGGACAGGAGGCAGTACTTC.